This T cell receptor (beta chain) was identified during a study of T cell responses to AZD1222 COVID-19 vaccine. Study overall: Investigators merged groups given second doses at roughly 4 or roughly 12 weeks. Overall study results and limits: There were repertoire samples only from the period after the peak T cell response. Reports say nearly half of spike-specific TCRs go after unmutated variant regions.

Assay: immunoSEQ multiplex PCR; the TCRdb copy retains only in-frame clones and omits some. The data contain under 150,000 clones, roughly 90% of them singletons. V dropped 0 bases and J dropped 3 bases, with 9 bases sitting between them. The CDR3 spans 15 residues. Germline-derived CDR1 and CDR2 are SGDLS and YYNGEE. About this clone itself: Its target is not known.

The starting material was peripheral blood, obtained on day 0 of AZD1222 vaccination. This rearrangement joins TRBV9 to TRBJ2-2; D remains unclear. The clonotype originates from an adult in good health. CDR3 coding DNA: TGTGCCAGCAGCGTAGCCCTCAAGGACACCGGGGAGCTGTTTTTT. Protein sequence: CASSVALKDTGELFF.